This T cell receptor (beta chain) emerged from a study of cytomegalovirus exposure and HLA in healthy donors (dated by TCRdb to about 2017). Context from the whole study: According to a later analysis, the 120 or so validation repertoires were produced on the same platform as the 680 or so repertoires of the first cohort. The study aimed to test whether cataloging public T cell receptors could reveal signatures of past pathogen exposure. To predict cytomegalovirus infection status, the study brought together high-throughput TCR immunosequencing, statistical association of individual TCRs with disease status, and machine learning. Along with the approximately 700-subject first cohort, a separate validation cohort of 120 different subjects was used. General conclusions and limits of the study: All 120 or so repertoires were used to score co-occurrence in the validation cohort in a later analysis, because that analysis had no HLA typing for the cohort. Most TCR sequences were observed very rarely across donors, whereas some public TCRs were present in many individuals. Three of the identified cytomegalovirus-associated TCR beta chains were confirmed in vitro to be specific for cytomegalovirus antigens. The classifier was reported to diagnose cytomegalovirus status with high specificity and sensitivity in both the original cohort and the validation cohort. In a later analysis, TCRs clustered in the first cohort were found to also tend to co-occur in the approximately 120 validation repertoires, with approximately 94% of cluster scores above 0. The study listed 164 TCR beta chains as associated with cytomegalovirus. The authors suggested that the approach could potentially be extended to other disease states and immunological phenotypes.

The donors were included in the validation cohort of roughly 120 subjects, a group kept apart from the approximately 700-subject first cohort. The junction shows trimming of 10 bases on V and 2 bases on J, and the gene matches do not reach 8 bases of it. Including the terminal cysteine and phenylalanine, the CDR3 comprises 14 residues. CDR3 DNA only is kept here, 42 bases in frame from base 1. CDR1 and CDR2 are drawn from the germline V gene (reference sequence): MNHNY, SVGAGI. The library was built by means of the immunoSEQ multiplex PCR assay. Per the authors' processing: A statistical classification framework was developed to diagnose cytomegalovirus status using the catalog of TCR beta chain sequences. TCRdb carries this immuneACCESS record with in-frame sequences only. Its versions omit some clonotypes, under half of them owing to an unresolved V gene in the studies checked, with the rest unexplained. That table furnishes V, J and clone size, whereas the DNA furnished D and trimming. This sample holds under 200,000 clones; roughly 90% were observed only once. The ten largest clonotypes hold 4.5% to 7% of the sample.

Concerning this clone: Its cognate antigen has yet to be identified. Within one base of it there is no much larger clone, and no base qualities were kept.

The sequencing sample was made of PBMCs. The origin of this receptor is a woman younger than 45 in good health and CMV-seronegative. The rearrangement combines TRBV6-6 with TRBJ1-3, and TRBD1 aligns with 7 junction nucleotides. The CDR3 sequence is CATRQGRPGNTIYF. The DNA sequence follows: TGTGCCACCAGACAGGGCCGACCTGGAAACACCATATATTTT.